The next 11 T cell receptor beta chains were all read from a single sample in a study of PD-1 blockade in classical Hodgkin lymphoma. Produced via immunoSEQ multiplex PCR; TCRdb's table is partial and in-frame only. Of 40,000 to 50,000 clones listed, 86% were seen once; the top ten hold about 5.5%. Every one of the patients relapsed after autologous stem cell transplantation (brentuximab vedotin exposure was variable). Source: peripheral blood mononuclear cells (PBMCs), taken before the second cycle of nivolumab. These TCRs come from a human donor with classical Hodgkin lymphoma.

A single count supports this clone. CDR3 in DNA: TGTGCCAGCAGTTTAGGGAGGGGCGGCGGAAACACCATATATTTT. Encoded protein: CASSLGRGGGNTIYF. The rearrangement joins TRBV27 to TRBJ1-3; possibly TRBD1 for D (5 bases). From germline, CDR1 is MNHEY and CDR2 SMNVEV (reference sequence). The CDR3 runs to 15 residues. V dropped 2 bases and J dropped 4 bases, with 12 bases sitting between them.

The CDR3 spells CASSLGGGIHANTGELFF. The CDR3 DNA follows: TGCGCCAGCAGCTTGGGAGGAGGGATTCATGCGAACACCGGGGAGCTGTTTTTT. The rearrangement links TRBV5-1 to TRBJ2-2; perhaps TRBD2 as D (6 bases). Trimming pared 0 bases from V and 0 bases from J, leaving 15 bases between. This CDR3 comprises 18 residues. CDR1 and CDR2 from the germline V gene are SGHRS and YFSETQ.

In this sample, this clone turned up a few times. V and J are TRBV6-4 and TRBJ2-1, with 11 bases identical to TRBD2. With V trimmed by 5 bases and J by 6 bases, 9 bases remained unmatched. Per the germline V gene, CDR1 is MRHNA and CDR2 is SNTAGT. The CDR3 is made up of 16 amino acids. This CDR3 is CASSPSGTSGFNEQFF. CDR3 coding DNA: TGTGCCAGCAGTCCATCCGGGACTAGCGGATTCAATGAGCAGTTCTTC.

J is TRBJ2-5 and V is TRBV7-2, with 9 nucleotides matching TRBD2. Germline lookup yields CDR1 SGHTA and CDR2 FQGNSA. There are 14 residues in the CDR3. V was clipped by 1 base and J by 5 bases; unmatched bases: 2. The CDR3 nucleotides read TGTGCCAGCAGCTTAGACAGCGGGAGGGAGACCCAGTACTTC. Translated, it gives CASSLDSGRETQYF.

This chain uses TRBV9 with TRBJ2-6; D could derive from TRBD1 or TRBD2 (5 bases each). V lost 1 base to trimming and J lost 2 bases, with 13 bases between them. CDR3 size: 17 residues. The germline gives CDR1 SGDLS, CDR2 YYNGEE. CDR3 region: CASSVSWGLTGANVLTF. CDR3 DNA sequence: TGTGCCAGCAGCGTAAGTTGGGGGTTGACTGGGGCCAACGTCCTGACTTTC.

The rearrangement links TRBV29-1 to TRBJ1-2; 7 bases line up with TRBD1. CDR1 and CDR2 from the germline V gene are SQVTM and ANQGSEA. This CDR3 spans 13 amino acids. The J segment lost 8 bases and the V segment lost 5 bases, leaving 11 bases of the junction unmatched. The CDR3 sequence: CSVTGGGGNGYTF. In DNA, the CDR3 is TGCAGCGTTACTGGGGGAGGGGGCAACGGCTACACCTTC.

The chain carries TRBV7-3 and TRBJ1-1; perhaps TRBD1 as D (5 bases). The length of the CDR3 is 13 residues. The germline V and J ends were trimmed by 2 bases and 5 bases, with 9 bases remaining between them. Germline V gene lookup returns CDR1 SGHTA and CDR2 FQGTGA. CDR3 sequence reads: CASSLDWGTEAFF. CDR3 sequence (DNA): TGTGCCAGCAGCTTAGATTGGGGGACTGAAGCTTTCTTT.

In this sample, this clone turned up once. The J gene is TRBJ2-7, the V gene TRBV11-2, with a possible D match to TRBD1 (5 bases). The CDR3 contains 12 residues. Trimming shortened V by 4 bases and J by 3 bases, and 7 bases separated the two germline ends. Per germline, CDR1 SGHAT and CDR2 FQNNGV. In nucleotides, the CDR3 is TGTGCCAGCAGCTACGACAGCTACGAGCAGTACTTC. This encodes CASSYDSYEQYF.

CDR3: CASSPNTRLLAGARTDTQYF. The CDR3 DNA reads as TGTGCCAGCAGTCCTAATACCCGTCTACTAGCGGGGGCGCGCACAGATACGCAGTATTTT. V and J are TRBV28 and TRBJ2-3; 11 bases map to TRBD2. The CDR3 runs to 20 residues. The junction had 17 bases not matched to a gene; V was cut back by 5 bases and J by 1 base. Germline-derived CDR1 and CDR2 are MDHEN and SYDVKM.

This chain links TRBV21-1 with TRBJ2-1; the table's TRBD1 call for D was not verified on the DNA. TRBV21-1 is flagged as a pseudogene. This CDR3 spans 19 amino acids. The CDR3 DNA follows: TGTGCCAGCAGCAAAGAAAACCTTAGGACAACTTACCCGTACAATGAGCAGTTCTTC. As protein: CASSKENLRTTYPYNEQFF.

V and J are TRBV10-3 and TRBJ2-5, with a tentative D call TRBD2 (5 bases). Germline assignment: CDR1 ENHRY and CDR2 SYGVKD. V lost 7 bases and J lost 5, with 20 bases in between. The CDR3 is 15 amino acids. This CDR3 reads CAIMSAAGIGETQYF. CDR3 in DNA: TGTGCCATCATGTCAGCGGCAGGAATAGGGGAGACCCAGTACTTC.